The rows below give T cell receptor beta chains drawn from one sample of a study of response to subunit inactivated influenza vaccine. TCRdb fed the RT-PCR reads into MiXCR, producing one record per CDR3 protein. The profile shows 530,000 or so distinct CDR3 sequences, approximately 14% of them singletons. Sequences were derived from PBMCs from blood, sampled 11 to 12 days after vaccination. Receptor source: a man aged 45-65 years who received an inactivated influenza vaccine. Both conserved end residues are part of each CDR3. Each record gives: D gene, clone size, V gene, J gene, CDR3 protein, CDR3 DNA. A D gene is named only where the DNA matches it firmly. Clone size, where shown, is once, few, many, or a class for clones that have expanded.

.	.	TRBV6-2/TRBV6-3	TRBJ2-3	CASSAWVGATGDTQYF	TGTGCCAGCAGTGCCTGGGTTGGGGCCACGGGAGATACGCAGTATTTT
.	.	TRBV20-1	TRBJ2-3	CSASRQYFTDTQYF	TGCAGTGCTAGTAGACAGTACTTCACAGATACGCAGTATTTT
.	few	TRBV3-1	TRBJ2-7	CASSQVRGPTYEQYF	TGTGCCAGCAGCCAAGTGCGGGGTCCAACCTACGAGCAGTACTTC
TRBD2	few	TRBV20-1	TRBJ2-7	CSARGLVAGPYEQYF	TGCAGTGCTAGAGGCTTGGTAGCGGGCCCCTACGAGCAGTACTTC
.	.	TRBV15	TRBJ2-1	CATSRVQGPYNEQFF	TGTGCCACCAGCAGAGTCCAGGGGCCCTACAATGAGCAGTTCTTC
TRBD2	few	TRBV27	TRBJ2-2	CASTAGPNTGELFF	TGTGCCAGCACAGCGGGGCCTAACACCGGGGAGCTGTTTTTT
TRBD2	.	TRBV27	TRBJ2-7	CATGGAGASYEQYF	TGTGCCACCGGGGGGGCAGGGGCTTCCTACGAGCAGTACTTC
.	.	TRBV7-2	TRBJ2-2	CASRTELRTGELFF	TGTGCCAGTAGGACAGAGCTGCGGACCGGGGAGCTGTTTTTT
.	few	TRBV7-9	TRBJ1-1	CASSSHTWNTEAFF	TGTGCCAGCAGCTCACATACCTGGAACACTGAAGCTTTCTTT
.	many	TRBV28	TRBJ1-1	CASSSLRGRAFF	TGTGCCAGCAGTTCGCTGCGGGGGAGAGCTTTCTTT
.	.	TRBV28	TRBJ1-1	CASSSPQGSALVNTEAFF	TGTGCCAGCAGTTCCCCTCAGGGGAGCGCCTTGGTGAACACTGAAGCTTTCTTT